This is a list of T cell receptor beta chains from one sample in a study of CD8 T cells in ankylosing spondylitis. TCRdb itself ran the 5' RACE reads through MiXCR, one entry per CDR3 protein. This sample has a few hundred thousand distinct CDR3 sequences; roughly a quarter occur once, and the top ten carry around 0.64%. The material sequenced was blood, either unsorted or a sorted T cell fraction (not recorded which). These receptors all come from a male donor with ankylosing spondylitis or in good health (not recorded which). Each CDR3 is given with its conserved first and last residue. A D gene is named only where the DNA matches it firmly. Clone sizes are given selectively: once, few, many, or a class where the clone is expanded.

abundance	j_gene	d_gene	v_gene	CDR3aa	CDR3nt
.	TRBJ2-5	.	TRBV11-2	CASSLRGQGTQYF	TGTGCCAGCAGCTTAAGGGGTCAGGGGACCCAGTACTTC
.	TRBJ2-5	TRBD2	TRBV6-5	CASSFLTSGEETQYF	TGTGCCAGCAGTTTCTTGACTAGCGGGGAAGAGACCCAGTACTTC
few	TRBJ2-5	TRBD2	TRBV20-1	CSASPVLAGGGETQYF	TGCAGTGCTAGTCCCGTACTAGCGGGGGGTGGGGAGACCCAGTACTTC
.	TRBJ2-7	.	TRBV4-1	CASSQVEAAYEQYF	TGCGCCAGCAGCCAAGTGGAGGCTGCCTACGAGCAGTACTTC
few	TRBJ2-7	.	TRBV12-3/TRBV12-4	CASTQSERRYEQYF	TGTGCCAGCACCCAGAGTGAGCGGAGATACGAGCAGTACTTC
many	TRBJ2-3	.	TRBV29-1	CSAGAPSTDTQYF	TGCAGCGCGGGGGCGCCTAGCACAGATACGCAGTATTTT
few	TRBJ2-2	.	TRBV6-2/TRBV6-3	CASRPTGRSAAGELFF	TGTGCCAGCCGACCGACAGGGAGGTCGGCGGCCGGGGAGCTGTTTTTT
many	TRBJ1-2	.	TRBV5-1	CASSPNGDGYGYTF	TGCGCCAGCAGCCCAAACGGGGACGGCTATGGCTACACCTTC
few	TRBJ2-3	TRBD2	TRBV20-1	CSASAGGPGTDTQYF	TGCAGTGCTAGCGCGGGGGGGCCCGGCACAGATACGCAGTATTTT
many	TRBJ2-4	.	TRBV20-1	CSAPDGNIQYF	TGCAGTGCTCCTGACGGAAACATTCAGTACTTC
many	TRBJ2-3	.	TRBV12-3/TRBV12-4	CASSLADTQYF	TGCGCCAGCAGCTTGGCAGATACGCAGTATTTT
many	TRBJ2-1	.	TRBV5-6	CAGGLINNEQFF	TGTGCCGGCGGACTAATCAACAATGAGCAGTTCTTC
few	TRBJ2-3	TRBD1	TRBV12-3/TRBV12-4	CASRLLTGGTQYF	TGTGCCAGCAGACTGCTGACAGGGGGGACACAGTATTTT
.	TRBJ2-3	.	TRBV6-1	CASSDTGVVDTQYF	TGTGCCAGCAGTGACACGGGGGTAGTAGATACGCAGTATTTT
once	TRBJ2-7	.	TRBV20-1	CSAVWGLSSEQYF	TGCAGTGCCGTATGGGGGCTTAGTTCCGAGCAGTACTTC
.	TRBJ2-7	TRBD2	TRBV12-3/TRBV12-4	CASSPGSGTSAEQYF	TGTGCCAGCAGCCCGGGATCCGGGACTAGCGCCGAGCAGTACTTC
few	TRBJ2-3	TRBD2	TRBV20-1	CSARDVGGRTDTQYF	TGCAGTGCTAGAGATGTCGGGGGGAGGACAGATACGCAGTATTTT
.	TRBJ2-3	TRBD2	TRBV29-1	CSASPGTSADTQYF	TGCAGCGCATCTCCCGGGACTAGCGCAGATACGCAGTATTTT
few	TRBJ2-7	TRBD1	TRBV20-1	CSAQTGSTYEQYF	TGCAGTGCCCAGACAGGGTCAACCTACGAGCAGTACTTC
.	TRBJ2-3	.	TRBV11-3	CASSPSLSQADTQYF	TGTGCCAGCAGCCCTTCCTTAAGTCAGGCAGATACGCAGTATTTT
many	TRBJ1-1	.	TRBV3-1	CASSQEAEAFF	TGTGCCAGCAGCCAAGAAGCTGAAGCTTTCTTT
.	TRBJ2-7	TRBD2	TRBV5-4	CASSAYGLSRREEQYF	TGTGCCAGCAGCGCCTACGGACTCTCCCGGCGGGAGGAGCAGTACTTC
.	TRBJ1-1	.	TRBV20-1	CSVDSQGTEAFF	TGCAGTGTCGACAGCCAGGGCACTGAAGCTTTCTTT
many	TRBJ1-1	TRBD1	TRBV3-1	CASSTRTGSTEAFF	TGTGCCAGCAGCACACGGACAGGGTCGACTGAAGCTTTCTTT
few	TRBJ2-5	.	TRBV29-1	CSVAPIGLRETQYF	TGCAGCGTTGCCCCAATAGGGTTGCGGGAGACCCAGTACTTC
.	TRBJ2-1	TRBD2	TRBV28	CASSPPGTRTNEQFF	TGTGCCAGCAGTCCCCCCGGGACTAGAACCAATGAGCAGTTCTTC
many	TRBJ2-2	.	TRBV9	CASSVSGVGTGELFF	TGTGCCAGCAGCGTATCGGGGGTGGGCACCGGGGAGCTGTTTTTT
.	TRBJ2-5	.	TRBV6-2/TRBV6-3	CASGLKETQYF	TGTGCCAGCGGCCTTAAAGAGACCCAGTACTTC
.	TRBJ1-2	.	TRBV29-1	CSISRGPYGYTF	TGCAGCATATCCCGGGGCCCCTATGGCTACACCTTC
many	TRBJ2-5	.	TRBV12-3/TRBV12-4	CASGMSRGETQYF	TGTGCCAGCGGGATGTCCCGAGGGGAGACCCAGTACTTC
few	TRBJ2-3	TRBD2	TRBV5-1	CASSLRLAGATDTQYF	TGCGCCAGCAGCTTGAGGCTAGCGGGGGCCACAGATACGCAGTATTTT
few	TRBJ2-2	.	TRBV5-6	CASNGHLTGELFF	TGTGCCAGCAATGGACACCTCACCGGGGAGCTGTTTTTT
.	TRBJ2-3	.	TRBV4-1	CASSQEDANGDTQYF	TGCGCCAGCAGCCAAGAGGACGCAAACGGGGATACGCAGTATTTT
many	TRBJ2-3	.	TRBV20-1	CSAIGGTDTQYF	TGCAGTGCTATTGGGGGCACAGATACGCAGTATTTT
.	TRBJ2-5	TRBD2	TRBV20-1	CSASMAGGHRTQETQYF	TGCAGTGCTAGTATGGCGGGGGGCCATCGAACTCAAGAGACCCAGTACTTC
.	TRBJ1-1	TRBD1	TRBV6-1	CASSDKDRGGTEAFF	TGTGCCAGCAGCGATAAGGACAGGGGGGGCACTGAAGCTTTCTTT
.	TRBJ1-1	.	TRBV27	CASSFEGDGITEAFF	TGTGCCAGCAGTTTCGAGGGGGACGGGATAACTGAAGCTTTCTTT
few	TRBJ2-1	.	TRBV7-9	CASSLEGHNNEQFF	TGTGCCAGCAGCTTAGAGGGACACAACAATGAGCAGTTCTTC
.	TRBJ2-6	TRBD2	TRBV7-6	CASSPWEGGANVLTF	TGTGCCAGCAGCCCGTGGGAGGGTGGGGCCAACGTCCTGACTTTC
.	TRBJ2-3	.	TRBV20-1	CSASVEDTQYF	TGCAGTGCTAGTGTCGAGGATACGCAGTATTTT
.	TRBJ2-5	.	TRBV5-6	CASSLGTLETQYF	TGTGCCAGCAGCTTGGGGACTTTGGAGACCCAGTACTTC
.	TRBJ2-5	.	TRBV20-1	CSARMATSGTQYF	TGCAGTGCTAGAATGGCTACGAGCGGGACCCAGTACTTC
.	TRBJ2-5	.	TRBV20-1	CSAGGRTEETQYF	TGCAGTGCAGGGGGGCGGACAGAAGAGACCCAGTACTTC
.	TRBJ2-2	TRBD1	TRBV20-1	CSAQDRGRSSAGELFF	TGCAGTGCCCAGGACAGGGGGCGATCATCGGCCGGGGAGCTGTTTTTT
many	TRBJ1-4	TRBD1	TRBV2	CASSGQGWEKLFF	TGTGCCAGCAGTGGACAGGGGTGGGAAAAACTGTTTTTT
few	TRBJ1-6	.	TRBV12-3/TRBV12-4	CASSLSARSPLHF	TGTGCCAGCAGCCTTAGCGCACGGTCACCCCTCCACTTT
.	TRBJ2-5	.	TRBV15	CATSRGLGLGETQYF	TGTGCCACCAGCAGAGGCTTGGGGCTCGGGGAGACCCAGTACTTC
many	TRBJ2-1	TRBD2	TRBV20-1	CSARGLAGASSYNEQFF	TGCAGTGCTAGAGGACTAGCGGGGGCCTCCTCCTACAATGAGCAGTTCTTC